The source of this T cell receptor (beta chain) is a study of regulatory T cells in long-lasting Graves disease. The germline CDR1 and CDR2 sequences are SGHRS and YFSETQ. CDR3 length equals 16 residues. Trimming removed 0 bases from V and 0 bases from J, with 10 bases in between. Time point indicated: newly diagnosed GD, antithyroid drugs for less than 3 months. The authors made the TCR library using RNA they extracted from PBMCs. Relying on iRepertoire HTBI primers and Arm-PCR of CDR3 regions, the team built TCR beta libraries. TCRdb called the multiplex PCR reads again in MiXCR, with one record for every CDR3 protein. The sample contains 300,000 to 400,000 distinct CDR3 sequences, 15% to 18% of which appear only once.

The TCR was taken from a female donor with Graves disease. V and J are TRBV5-1 and TRBJ2-1; D is undetermined. The source was peripheral blood mononuclear cells (PBMCs), collected at new diagnosis, from a patient treated with antithyroid drugs. CDR3 in amino acids: CASSLGEGGSYNEQFF. The CDR3 bases are TGCGCCAGCAGCTTGGGAGAAGGTGGCTCCTACAATGAGCAGTTCTTC. Full variable domain (remainder filled in from reference TRBV5-1 and TRBJ2-1): KAGVTQTPRYLIKTRGQQVTLSCSPISGHRSVSWYQQTPGQGLQFLFEYFSETQRNKGNFPGRFSGRQFSNSRSEMNVSTLELGDSALYLCASSLGEGGSYNEQFFGPGTRLTVL.